Following are 31 T cell receptor beta chains from one sample sequenced in a study of CD8+ T cells in alopecia areata. Isolated RNA was reverse transcribed into cDNA used as the sequencing template. Only in-frame clones appear in the TCRdb table, and some are missing; sequencing was by immunoSEQ multiplex PCR. Here the sample spans hundreds of thousands of clones, over 60% being singletons. Treatment here: oral pan-JAK inhibitor, 5-10 mg twice daily. This material consisted of CD4+ T cells sorted from blood, taken at week 44, from a patient treated with tofacitinib. The receptors derive from a human donor with alopecia areata.

The chain uses TRBV30 and TRBJ1-5; D is possibly TRBD1 (5 bases). The CDR3 is made up of 14 amino acids. The V end was cut by 1 base, the J end by 7 bases, with 14 bases between. The germline CDR1 and CDR2 sequences are GTSNPN and SVGIG (reference sequence). The CDR3 protein is CAWSGGAVGQPQHF. The CDR3 coding sequence is TGTGCCTGGAGTGGTGGGGCGGTTGGACAGCCCCAGCATTTT.

V and J are TRBV7-8 and TRBJ2-3; 8 bases match TRBD2. The CDR3 is 16 amino acids. After removal of 5 bases from V and 4 bases from J, the junction contained 11 bases not matched to a gene. Germline CDR1 and CDR2: SGHVS and FQNEAQ. The CDR3 coding sequence is TGTGCCAGCAGCCCGTGGAGCGGGGGCGGATCAGATACGCAGTATTTT. Encoded protein: CASSPWSGGGSDTQYF.

This clone was seen more than once but under ten times. V gene TRBV2 combines with J gene TRBJ1-2; D gene unclear. The V gene lost 5 bases and the J gene lost 4 bases, with 14 bases spanning the gap. The CDR3 is made up of 14 amino acids. CDR1 and CDR2 from the germline V gene are SNHLY and FYNNEI. The CDR3 here is CASSPGRTLYGYTF. The CDR3 region has the DNA TGTGCCAGCAGTCCAGGCAGAACACTCTATGGCTACACCTTC. The whole variable domain, remainder taken from reference TRBV2 and TRBJ1-2, is EPEVTQTPSHQVTQMGQEVILRCVPISNHLYFYWYRQILGQKVEFLVSFYNNEISEKSEIFDDQFSVERPDGSNFTLKIRSTKLEDSAMYFCASSPGRTLYGYTFGSGTRLTVV.

The rearrangement links TRBV29-1 to TRBJ1-5; TRBD1 agrees at 7 bases. Germline lookup yields CDR1 SQVTM and CDR2 ANQGSEA. This CDR3 region has 13 residues. V shed 3 bases and J 7 bases; nucleotides not matched to a gene: 6. CDR3 nucleotides: TGCAGCGTTGAGGACAGGCAAGGACAGCCCCAGCATTTT. This encodes CSVEDRQGQPQHF.

This chain joins TRBV27 and TRBJ2-7; D might be TRBD1 (7 bases). Germline assignment: CDR1 MNHEY and CDR2 SMNVEV (reference sequence). Deletions cut 10 bases from V and 3 bases from J, with 19 bases between. The CDR3 contains 14 residues. CDR3 protein: CATNGAGGSYEQYF. The CDR3 nucleotides are TGTGCCACCAACGGGGCAGGGGGGAGCTACGAGCAGTACTTC.

The genes are TRBV30 and TRBJ2-5; D is undetermined. Per the germline V gene, CDR1 is GTSNPN and CDR2 is SVGIG (reference sequence). The CDR3 is 12 residues long. Trimming left V 5 bases short and J 4 bases short, with 11 bases between. The CDR3 DNA sequence: TGTGCCTGGGGTGACGGTCCAGAGACCCAGTACTTC. Amino acids: CAWGDGPETQYF.

The rearrangement uses TRBV29-1 and TRBJ1-2; D is uncertain. This CDR3 region has 12 residues. CDR1 is SQVTM and CDR2 is ANQGSEA in the germline V gene. The CDR3 DNA follows: TGCACTATTGAGGTGACGGGCTATGGCTACACCTTC. Its protein is CTIEVTGYGYTF. Combining the CDR3 with reference TRBV29-1 and TRBJ1-2 gives the whole variable domain SAVISQKPSRDICQRGTSLTIQCQVDSQVTMMFWYRQQPGQSLTLIATANQGSEATYESGFVIDKFPISRPNLTFSTLTVSNMSPEDSSIYLCTIEVTGYGYTFGSGTRLTVV.

In this sample, this clone turned up a few times. V usage is TRBV30 and J usage is TRBJ2-3, with D uncertain. Germline V gene data show CDR1 as GTSNPN and CDR2 as SVGIG (reference sequence). V was pared by 2 bases and J by 2 bases, with 8 bases between. This CDR3 is built from 13 residues. The chain's CDR3 is CAWSPPLTDTQYF. The DNA for the CDR3 is TGTGCCTGGAGTCCCCCTCTCACAGATACGCAGTATTTT.

V and J are TRBV4-3 and TRBJ2-7; D is perhaps TRBD1 (5 bases). V gave up 0 bases and J gave up 5 bases, with 26 bases separating them. The CDR3 runs to 19 residues. CDR1 is LGHNA and CDR2 is YSLEER in the germline V gene. The CDR3 nucleotides read TGCGCCAGCAGCCAAGATCTTTCGTCGTTTGGGGCAGGGCCAAACGAGCAGTACTTC. Encoded protein: CASSQDLSSFGAGPNEQYF.

The rearrangement joins TRBV2 to TRBJ2-2; 8 positions match TRBD1. Germline trimming cut 7 bases from V and 5 bases from J; bases unmatched to any gene: 9. The CDR3 contains 15 residues. Germline V gene lookup returns CDR1 SNHLY and CDR2 FYNNEI. CDR3 nucleotide sequence: TGTGCCAGCACCCTAGGACAGGGTCGAACCGGGGAGCTGTTTTTT. Translating it yields CASTLGQGRTGELFF.

This clone was counted a few times. The rearrangement uses TRBV7-2 and TRBJ1-2; D is perhaps TRBD1 (6 bases). The CDR3 contains 14 residues. The V gene's germline CDR1 is SGHTA and CDR2 FQGNSA. Trimming cost V 4 bases and J 0 bases, with 9 bases left between them. The CDR3 region has the DNA TGTGCCAGCAGCTCGACAGGCCCTAACTATGGCTACACCTTC. Translated, it gives CASSSTGPNYGYTF.

The V gene is TRBV28, the J gene TRBJ1-2, with D perhaps matching TRBD1 (5 bases). The CDR3 is made up of 14 amino acids. Germline lookup yields CDR1 MDHEN and CDR2 SYDVKM. The V end was cut by 7 bases, the J end by 6 bases, with 18 bases between. The chain's CDR3 is CASTNGGRVDGYTF. CDR3 in DNA: TGTGCCAGCACCAATGGTGGCAGGGTGGATGGCTACACCTTC.

The chain employs TRBV30 and TRBJ1-5; D unresolved. The CDR3 runs to 12 residues. Germline CDR1 reads GTSNPN; CDR2 reads SVGIG (reference sequence). V was pared by 6 bases and J by 3 bases, with 9 bases between. Here the CDR3 reads CACGSSNQPQHF. The CDR3 DNA is TGTGCCTGCGGGTCCTCCAATCAGCCCCAGCATTTT.

The chain combines TRBV19 with TRBJ2-5; 10 bases line up with TRBD1. V gave up 1 base and J gave up 13 bases; unmatched junction bases: 6. The germline gives CDR1 LNHDA, CDR2 SQIVND (reference sequence). The CDR3 length is 13 residues. The CDR3 DNA sequence: TGTGCCAGTAGTATAGTTGGGACAGGGGTCGTGTACTTC. Translated, it gives CASSIVGTGVVYF.

As for this clone: The sample carries other DNA sequences with the same CDR3. The rearrangement joins TRBV30 to TRBJ1-1, with 7 bases lining up with TRBD1. The CDR3 length is 12 residues. Germline-derived CDR1 and CDR2 are GTSNPN and SVGIG (reference sequence). Trimming cost V 4 bases and J 5 bases; bases outside gene matches: 4. CDR3 amino acids: CAWNSGGTEAFF. DNA of the CDR3: TGTGCCTGGAACTCAGGGGGGACTGAAGCTTTCTTT. Together with reference TRBV30 and TRBJ1-1, the CDR3 gives the full variable domain: SQTIHQWPATLVQPVGSPLSLECTVEGTSNPNLYWYRQAAGRGLQLLFYSVGIGQISSEVPQNLSASRPQDRQFILSSKKLLLSDSGFYLCAWNSGGTEAFFGQGTRLTVV.

The V call is TRBV7-2, the J call TRBJ2-7; the match to TRBD1 covers 7 bases. The length of the CDR3 is 15 residues. V was clipped by 5 bases and J by 9 bases; unmatched bases: 16. CDR1 and CDR2 from the germline V gene are SGHTA and FQGNSA. The CDR3 protein is CASSGAPASGGVQYF. In nucleotides, the CDR3 is TGTGCCAGCAGCGGGGCTCCTGCCTCAGGGGGAGTGCAGTACTTC.

V gene TRBV29-1 combines with J gene TRBJ1-1; possibly TRBD1 for D (5 bases). V was trimmed by 4 bases and J by 4 bases, leaving 25 bases between them. Germline V gene lookup returns CDR1 SQVTM and CDR2 ANQGSEA. The CDR3 has 17 amino acids. CDR3 DNA sequence: TGCAGCGTTGTAGGAGAAGGGTTGGGGGGGAGGATCACTGAAGCTTTCTTT. Its protein product is CSVVGEGLGGRITEAFF. The full variable domain, completed using reference TRBV29-1 and TRBJ1-1, is SAVISQKPSRDICQRGTSLTIQCQVDSQVTMMFWYRQQPGQSLTLIATANQGSEATYESGFVIDKFPISRPNLTFSTLTVSNMSPEDSSIYLCSVVGEGLGGRITEAFFGQGTRLTVV.

This clone was found once. The chain links TRBV27 to TRBJ2-6; 8 bases fit TRBD1. With V trimmed by 6 bases and J by 1 base, 8 bases remained unmatched. Per the germline V gene, CDR1 is MNHEY and CDR2 is SMNVEV (reference sequence). The length of the CDR3 is 17 residues. Written as DNA, the CDR3 is TGTGCCAGCAGCAGGACAGGGCACAGATCTGGGGCCAACGTCCTGACTTTC. It yields the protein CASSRTGHRSGANVLTF.

The CDR3 sequence: CSVEVGQAPDTQYF. The CDR3 region has the DNA TGCAGCGTTGAGGTGGGACAGGCTCCTGATACGCAGTATTTT. The chain couples TRBV29-1 to TRBJ2-3; 8 nucleotides line up with TRBD1. After removal of 3 bases from V and 6 bases from J, the junction contained 8 bases not matched to a gene. Germline values: CDR1 SQVTM, CDR2 ANQGSEA. The length of the CDR3 is 14 residues.

V is TRBV5-1 and J is TRBJ2-3, with 8 bases that match TRBD1. J lost 1 base, V lost 6 bases, and 4 bases had no gene match. The CDR3 is made up of 14 amino acids. Germline CDR1 reads SGHRS; CDR2 reads YFSETQ. In DNA, the CDR3 is TGCGCCAGCACAGACAGGGGTGGCACAGATACGCAGTATTTT. This gives the protein CASTDRGGTDTQYF.

This clone was counted between two and nine times. The chain couples TRBV9 to TRBJ2-5; D gene ambiguous. The CDR3 sequence is 14 residues long. The germline V gene encodes CDR1 SGDLS and CDR2 YYNGEE. Trimming took 4 bases from V and 1 from J, leaving 11 bases between them. CDR3 sequence (DNA): TGTGCCAGCAGCCCTCAATCGGCCCAAGAGACCCAGTACTTC. Protein product: CASSPQSAQETQYF.

The DNA for the CDR3 is TGCAGCGTTGCCCCTAGCGGGGGGGTGAATGAGCAGTTCTTC. As protein: CSVAPSGGVNEQFF. V gene TRBV29-1 combines with J gene TRBJ2-1, with TRBD2 matching 12 bases. This CDR3 is built from 14 residues. The germline V gene encodes CDR1 SQVTM and CDR2 ANQGSEA. With V trimmed by 4 bases and J by 7 bases, 5 bases remained unmatched.

The chain employs TRBV27 and TRBJ1-1; 10 bases are shared with TRBD1. Trimming at V came to 4 bases and at J to 11 bases, leaving 7 bases not matched to a gene. Germline loops: CDR1 MNHEY, CDR2 SMNVEV (reference sequence). The CDR3 has 13 residues. In DNA form, the CDR3 reads TGTGCCAGCAGTTCAAGACAGGGGGCAGGGGCTTTCTTT. Its protein is CASSSRQGAGAFF.

A single count supports this clone. V and J are TRBV27 and TRBJ1-5; D remains ambiguous. The CDR3 is 14 residues long. Germline CDR1 is MNHEY and CDR2 is SMNVEV (reference sequence). V dropped 2 bases and J dropped 6 bases, with 11 bases sitting between them. The CDR3 reads CASSLTREIQPQHF. The CDR3 region has the DNA TGTGCCAGCAGTTTAACCCGGGAGATTCAGCCCCAGCATTTT.

V gene TRBV30 combines with J gene TRBJ2-5; D is undetermined. V dropped 0 bases and J dropped 5 bases, with 7 bases sitting between them. The CDR3 is made up of 12 amino acids. From germline, CDR1 is GTSNPN and CDR2 SVGIG (reference sequence). CDR3 DNA sequence: TGTGCCTGGAGTGTACAAGGGGAGACCCAGTACTTC. This sequence encodes CAWSVQGETQYF.

The chain employs TRBV7-9 and TRBJ1-4; D perhaps matches TRBD1 (5 bases). The CDR3 loop spans 15 amino acids. The V end was cut by 5 bases, the J end by 7 bases, with 17 bases between. Looked up from germline, CDR1 is SEHNR and CDR2 is FQNEAQ (reference sequence). The CDR3 sequence: CASSPTGGVSEKLFF. CDR3 nucleotide sequence: TGTGCCAGCAGCCCCACAGGAGGGGTTAGTGAAAAACTGTTTTTT.

A word on this clone: The same CDR3 can be traced to other DNA sequences in this sample. The J gene is TRBJ2-7, the V gene TRBV30, with 8 bases aligning to TRBD1. CDR3 length equals 12 residues. V lost 3 bases and J lost 4; bases outside the gene matches: 2. CDR1 and CDR2 from the germline V gene are GTSNPN and SVGIG (reference sequence). DNA of the CDR3: TGTGCCTGGAGAGACAGGGGATACGAGCAGTACTTC. Translation gives CAWRDRGYEQYF.

The V and J genes are TRBV7-9 and TRBJ1-2; 7 bases are shared with TRBD1. CDR3 size: 13 residues. Germline CDR1 is SEHNR and CDR2 is FQNEAQ (reference sequence). J lost 5 bases, V lost 6 bases, and 6 bases had no gene match. CDR3 bases: TGTGCCAGCAGTCGACAGGGAGTGTATGGCTACACCTTC. It codes for CASSRQGVYGYTF.

This clone appeared a few times. This chain links TRBV5-8 with TRBJ2-1; possibly TRBD1 for D (6 bases). There are 14 residues in the CDR3. V lost 3 bases, J lost 10 bases, and 17 bases lay in between. The germline V gene has CDR1 SGHTS and CDR2 YDEGEE. CDR3 protein: CASSSTQGSGEQFF. The CDR3, as DNA: TGTGCCAGCAGCTCTACTCAGGGGAGTGGGGAGCAGTTCTTC. Combining the CDR3 with reference TRBV5-8 and TRBJ2-1 gives the whole variable domain EAGVTQSPTHLIKTRGQQATLRCSPISGHTSVYWYQQALGLGLQFLLWYDEGEERNRGNFPPRFSGRQFPNYSSELNVNALELEDSALYLCASSSTQGSGEQFFGPGTRLTVL.

This clone was detected only once. V usage is TRBV29-1 and J usage is TRBJ1-2, with D tentatively TRBD1 (5 bases). This CDR3 contains 13 residues. CDR1 and CDR2 (germline): SQVTM, ANQGSEA. Trimming removed 4 bases from V and 3 bases from J, with 12 bases in between. CDR3 in amino acids: CSVGGRDDYGYTF. The CDR3 nucleotides are TGCAGCGTTGGGGGCAGGGACGACTATGGCTACACCTTC.

A few counts support this clone. The rearrangement joins TRBV29-1 to TRBJ2-7; TRBD1 might be the D (5 bases). V lost 2 bases and J 11 bases, leaving 13 bases between the germline ends. The CDR3 totals 11 residues. The V gene's germline CDR1 is SQVTM and CDR2 ANQGSEA. This chain's CDR3 is CSVERGHLEYF. CDR3 nucleotides: TGCAGCGTTGAAAGGGGCCACTTAGAGTACTTC.